A selection of T cell receptor beta chains follows, all from one sample in a study of cytomegalovirus exposure and HLA in healthy donors. Using immunoSEQ multiplex PCR, the repertoire was profiled, and TCRdb retains in-frame clones only, with some absent. The sample includes about 35,000 clones. Sequencing input: PBMCs. The source is a man aged 40-55 years in good health and CMV-seronegative. The CDR3 runs from the conserved cysteine through the conserved F or W. A D gene is named only where the DNA matches it firmly.

j_gene | d_gene | v_gene | CDR3aa | CDR3nt
TRBJ2-1 | TRBD2 | TRBV4-1 | CASSQSGGLAGDEQFF | TGCGCCAGCAGCCAATCCGGGGGACTAGCGGGAGATGAGCAGTTCTTC
TRBJ1-1 | TRBD1 | TRBV7-9 | CASSLRDRVEAFF | TGTGCCAGCAGCTTACGGGACAGGGTTGAAGCTTTCTTT
TRBJ2-7 | TRBD2 | TRBV7-9 | CASSSLAGGFGEQYF | TGTGCCAGCAGCTCCTTAGCGGGAGGGTTCGGCGAGCAGTACTTC
TRBJ2-5 | TRBD1 | TRBV7-6 | CASSLRTGVGLSQETQYF | TGTGCCAGCAGCCTCAGGACAGGGGTGGGACTATCCCAAGAGACCCAGTACTTC
TRBJ2-5 | NA | TRBV19 | CASSAGTDEETQYF | TGTGCCAGTAGTGCCGGGACTGACGAAGAGACCCAGTACTTC
TRBJ2-7 | TRBD1 | TRBV18 | CASLRQGSEQYF | TGTGCCAGCTTGAGACAGGGAAGCGAGCAGTACTTC
TRBJ2-7 | NA | TRBV5-1 | CASSLQGSYEQYF | TGCGCCAGCAGCTTGCAGGGTTCTTACGAGCAGTACTTC
TRBJ2-7 | TRBD2 | TRBV5-4 | CASSLRSGSLLEQYF | TGTGCCAGCAGCTTGAGGAGCGGGAGTCTTCTCGAGCAGTACTTC
TRBJ1-1 | NA | TRBV7-2 | CASSLEAGRKGAEAFF | TGTGCCAGCAGCTTAGAGGCGGGAAGGAAAGGAGCTGAAGCTTTCTTT
TRBJ1-4 | TRBD1 | TRBV19 | CASSGGRDRDEKLFF | TGTGCCAGTAGTGGTGGGCGGGACAGGGACGAAAAACTGTTTTTT
TRBJ2-1 | TRBD2 | TRBV30 | CAWSGLAGGLNEQFF | TGTGCCTGGAGTGGGCTAGCGGGAGGGCTTAATGAGCAGTTCTTC
TRBJ2-3 | NA | TRBV5-1 | CASSASAGVTDTQYF | TGCGCCAGCAGCGCGAGTGCAGGGGTGACAGATACGCAGTATTTT
TRBJ1-2 | TRBD1 | TRBV5-1 | CASSHDRVANYGYTF | TGCGCCAGCAGCCATGACAGGGTAGCTAACTATGGCTACACCTTC
TRBJ2-1 | NA | TRBV6-4 | CASSPKLSGAEQFF | TGTGCCAGCAGCCCAAAGCTTTCAGGGGCCGAGCAGTTCTTC
TRBJ2-1 | TRBD2 | TRBV18 | CASSPTSGSSDEQFF | TGTGCCAGCTCACCAACTAGCGGGAGTAGCGATGAGCAGTTCTTC
TRBJ1-1 | TRBD1 | TRBV5-1 | CASSLLPTGGLNTEAFF | TGCGCCAGCAGCTTGCTTCCGACAGGGGGCCTGAACACTGAAGCTTTCTTT
TRBJ1-1 | TRBD1 | TRBV4-3 | CASSQEDRVDAEAFF | TGCGCCAGCAGCCAGGAGGACAGGGTGGACGCTGAAGCTTTCTTT
TRBJ1-1 | NA | TRBV7-2 | CASSSTETEAFF | TGTGCCAGCAGTTCGACAGAAACTGAAGCTTTCTTT
TRBJ1-2 | NA | TRBV6-1 | CASSERPGLMAGYTF | TGTGCCAGCAGTGAACGCCCAGGGTTAATGGCTGGCTACACCTTC